This entry lists 26 T cell receptor beta chains sequenced from one sample in a study of cytomegalovirus exposure and HLA in healthy donors. In the PCR, 60 Vbeta and 13 Jbeta primers were used. Measured with immunoSEQ multiplex PCR; TCRdb has only the in-frame clones, and not every one. The table shows roughly 68,000 clones, with 65% to 80% occurring only once. The material sequenced was PBMCs. The receptor source for this set is a man in his forties in good health and CMV-seropositive.

This sequence joins TRBV28 and TRBJ1-2, with 7 bases that match TRBD1. The CDR3 contains 13 residues. Germline values: CDR1 MDHEN, CDR2 SYDVKM. V shed 8 bases, J shed 6 bases, and the junction held 9 bases outside the gene matches. Here the CDR3 reads CASDRAAFDGYTF. DNA for the CDR3: TGTGCCAGCGACAGGGCAGCATTCGATGGCTACACCTTC.

The chain joins TRBV5-4 to TRBJ1-4, with 7 bases matching TRBD1. CDR1 is SGHNT, CDR2 YYREEE, per germline (reference sequence). The CDR3 loop spans 16 amino acids. V lost 4 bases, J lost 6 bases, and 12 bases stayed unmatched. Written as DNA, the CDR3 is TGTGCCAGCAGCCTAATGACACTGCAGGGGGATGAAAAACTGTTTTTT. It yields the protein CASSLMTLQGDEKLFF.

This chain connects TRBV9 to TRBJ2-1; D might be TRBD2 (8 bases). Trimming took off 3 bases at V and 0 bases at J, with 16 bases between the two ends. The CDR3 spans 17 residues. The germline CDR1 and CDR2 sequences are SGDLS and YYNGEE. CDR3 sequence reads: CASSAGGGLSSYNEQFF. CDR3 sequence (DNA): TGTGCCAGCAGCGCGGGAGGGGGCCTTAGCTCCTACAATGAGCAGTTCTTC.

V is TRBV27 and J is TRBJ1-4; D is ambiguous. With 2 bases removed from V and 2 bases from J, the gap between germline ends came to 6 bases. The CDR3 has 14 amino acids. Germline lookup yields CDR1 MNHEY and CDR2 SMNVEV (reference sequence). The CDR3 sequence: CASSLVGTNEKLFF. As DNA, the CDR3 is TGTGCCAGCAGTTTAGTTGGCACTAATGAAAAACTGTTTTTT.

In its sample, this clone was seen once. The V and J genes are TRBV15 and TRBJ2-7; possible D gene TRBD1, 6 bases. Germline-derived CDR1 and CDR2 are LNHNV and YYDKDF (reference sequence). Trimming took off 3 bases at V and 0 bases at J, with 9 bases between the two ends. The CDR3 totals 14 residues. As DNA, the CDR3 is TGTGCCACCAGCAGCCGGGACATCTCCTACGAGCAGTACTTC. Amino acid sequence: CATSSRDISYEQYF.

The count of this clone is one. This rearrangement joins TRBV2 to TRBJ1-4, with D possibly being TRBD1 (5 bases). This CDR3 has 15 amino acids. V dropped 7 bases and J dropped 4 bases, with 16 bases sitting between them. Germline V gene data show CDR1 as SNHLY and CDR2 as FYNNEI. CDR3 DNA: TGTGCCAGCACCGGAGGGAGGGGCGGTAATGAAAAACTGTTTTTT. The encoded protein is CASTGGRGGNEKLFF.

The chain carries TRBV30 and TRBJ2-2, with D possibly being TRBD2 (6 bases). This CDR3 spans 16 amino acids. Germline loops: CDR1 GTSNPN, CDR2 SVGIG (reference sequence). Trimming took off 5 bases at V and 5 bases at J, with 21 bases between the two ends. CDR3 residues: CAWDKTGTGRTGELFF. The CDR3 nucleotides read TGTGCCTGGGATAAGACCGGGACTGGAAGAACCGGGGAGCTGTTTTTT.

The V gene is TRBV6-1, the J gene TRBJ1-5; perhaps TRBD1 as D (5 bases). Trimming removed 3 bases from V and 5 bases from J, with 23 bases in between. This CDR3 is 18 amino acids long. Germline CDR1 is MNHNS and CDR2 is SASEGT. The CDR3 spells CASSDDLETNWGDQPQHF. Here the CDR3 DNA reads TGTGCCAGCAGTGACGACTTGGAAACCAACTGGGGGGATCAGCCCCAGCATTTT.

This clone appeared once. CDR3 in amino acids: CASSQSGGATDTQYF. In DNA, the CDR3 is TGTGCCAGCTCACAGAGCGGGGGAGCCACAGATACGCAGTATTTT. V is TRBV6-5 and J is TRBJ2-3, with 8 bases identical to TRBD2. The CDR3 is made up of 15 amino acids. Germline trimming cut 8 bases from V and 2 bases from J; bases unmatched to any gene: 9. Germline V gene lookup returns CDR1 MNHEY and CDR2 SVGAGI.

The gene calls are TRBV19 and TRBJ2-2; 8 bases match TRBD1. Germline V gives CDR1 LNHDA, CDR2 SQIVND (reference sequence). CDR3 length equals 16 residues. J lost 1 base, V lost 4 bases, and 5 bases had no gene match. CDR3 DNA: TGTGCCAGTAGTAGAACCGGGACAGGGAACACCGGGGAGCTGTTTTTT. Its translation: CASSRTGTGNTGELFF. The complete variable domain, with remaining parts taken from reference TRBV19 and TRBJ2-2, reads DGGITQSPKYLFRKEGQNVTLSCEQNLNHDAMYWYRQDPGQGLRLIYYSQIVNDFQKGDIAEGYSVSREKKESFPLTVTSAQKNPTAFYLCASSRTGTGNTGELFFGEGSRLTVL.

The chain has TRBV7-2 and TRBJ2-1, with D unresolved. Per germline, CDR1 SGHTA and CDR2 FQGNSA. This CDR3 has 11 amino acids. V lost 3 bases and J lost 9, with 6 bases in between. CDR3 sequence (DNA): TGTGCCAGCAGCTTCTACGGTGAGCAGTTCTTC. This gives the protein CASSFYGEQFF.

The chain employs TRBV11-2 and TRBJ1-5, with D possibly matching TRBD1 (6 bases). This CDR3 is built from 14 residues. CDR1 SGHAT and CDR2 FQNNGV come from the germline V gene. V was clipped by 0 bases and J by 6 bases, with 9 bases between them. The CDR3 DNA sequence: TGTGCCAGCAGCTTAGAACAGGGAGTTCAGCCCCAGCATTTT. Its protein product is CASSLEQGVQPQHF.

The rearrangement links TRBV5-5 to TRBJ1-5; TRBD1 matches at 10 bases. J was trimmed by 3 bases and V by 4 bases; bases with no gene match: 4. CDR3 length: 15 residues. The germline V gene encodes CDR1 SGHKS and CDR2 YYEKEE (reference sequence). The CDR3 protein is CASSPGTGVNQPQHF. The CDR3 coding sequence is TGTGCCAGCAGCCCCGGGACAGGGGTCAATCAGCCCCAGCATTTT.

This clone came up a few times. This chain uses TRBV19 with TRBJ2-7, with 10 bases fitting TRBD1. V was clipped by 5 bases and J by 5 bases; unmatched bases: 3. Per the germline V gene, CDR1 is LNHDA and CDR2 is SQIVND (reference sequence). The CDR3 is 13 residues long. CDR3 in DNA: TGTGCCAGTAGTGTGACAGGGGGCGACGAGCAGTACTTC. It encodes CASSVTGGDEQYF.

This clone was detected only a few times. The chain combines TRBV11-2 with TRBJ2-5; 13 nucleotides line up with TRBD2. The CDR3 is 16 residues long. From germline, CDR1 is SGHAT and CDR2 FQNNGV. The ends lost 5 bases at V and 5 bases at J; junction bases unmatched: 8. CDR3 in amino acids: CASSLGLAGVRETQYF. The DNA of the CDR3 is TGTGCCAGCAGCCTTGGACTAGCGGGGGTTAGGGAGACCCAGTACTTC.

This rearrangement joins TRBV28 to TRBJ2-1; 7 positions match TRBD2. Germline CDR1 is MDHEN and CDR2 is SYDVKM. Losses at the gene ends were 5 bases for V and 4 bases for J; bases not matched to a gene: 8. This CDR3 is 15 amino acids long. The CDR3: CASSQSGDPYNEQFF. The CDR3 DNA follows: TGTGCCAGCAGTCAAAGCGGGGACCCGTACAATGAGCAGTTCTTC. The full variable domain, with the rest looked up from reference TRBV28 and TRBJ2-1, is DVKVTQSSRYLVKRTGEKVFLECVQDMDHENMFWYRQDPGLGLRLIYFSYDVKMKEKGDIPEGYSVSREKKERFSLILESASTNQTSMYLCASSQSGDPYNEQFFGPGTRLTVL.

The rearrangement links TRBV9 to TRBJ2-7; 8 bases match TRBD1. The CDR3 is made up of 16 amino acids. Trimming cost V 4 bases and J 1 base; bases outside gene matches: 10. CDR1 is SGDLS, CDR2 YYNGEE, per germline. The CDR3 bases are TGTGCCAGCAGCCCTCAGGGGGCTAGCGCTTCCTACGAGCAGTACTTC. Translated, it gives CASSPQGASASYEQYF.

The gene calls are TRBV7-8 and TRBJ2-2; 7 nucleotides match TRBD1. V lost 3 bases to trimming and J lost 4 bases; unmatched junction nucleotides: 8. Germline CDR1 SGHVS, CDR2 FQNEAQ. The CDR3 consists of 16 residues. The CDR3 region has the DNA TGTGCCAGCAGCTTTCAACCTACAGGGGTCACCGGGGAGCTGTTTTTT. Amino acid sequence: CASSFQPTGVTGELFF.

V and J are TRBV28 and TRBJ1-5, with D perhaps TRBD1 (6 bases). The germline V and J ends were trimmed by 5 bases and 0 bases, with 17 bases remaining between them. This CDR3 comprises 17 residues. Germline CDR1 MDHEN, CDR2 SYDVKM. CDR3 in amino acids: CASSSTGYANSNQPQHF. CDR3 DNA: TGTGCCAGCAGTAGTACAGGGTATGCGAATAGCAATCAGCCCCAGCATTTT.

The chain joins TRBV5-1 to TRBJ1-2; TRBD1 is a possible D gene (6 bases). The CDR3 has 15 residues. Germline assignment: CDR1 SGHRS and CDR2 YFSETQ. The V end lost 4 bases, the J end lost 2 bases, and 15 bases lay between the germline ends. In DNA form, the CDR3 reads TGCGCCAGCAGCCCAGGACAGAACCTCAACTATGGCTACACCTTC. This codes for CASSPGQNLNYGYTF.

This sequence joins TRBV7-2 and TRBJ1-3; 8 positions match TRBD1. This CDR3 spans 17 amino acids. V was pared by 1 base and J by 4 bases, with 9 bases of the junction left unmatched. Germline V gene lookup returns CDR1 SGHTA and CDR2 FQGNSA. CDR3 in amino acids: CASSLEGQGASGNTIYF. Here the CDR3 DNA reads TGTGCCAGCAGCTTAGAGGGTCAGGGGGCGAGCGGAAACACCATATATTTT.

This rearrangement joins TRBV7-3 to TRBJ2-2; D gene unclear. The CDR3 spans 15 residues. The V end was cut by 2 bases, the J end by 2 bases, with 9 bases between. Germline V gene data show CDR1 as SGHTA and CDR2 as FQGTGA. The CDR3 nucleotides are TGTGCCAGCAGCTTAGCGCCGGTAAACACCGGGGAGCTGTTTTTT. Translating it yields CASSLAPVNTGELFF.

This clone was counted once. The chain carries TRBV5-1 and TRBJ2-5, with 9 bases that match TRBD2. V lost 0 bases to trimming and J lost 1 base; unmatched junction nucleotides: 1. This CDR3 region has 15 residues. The germline gives CDR1 SGHRS, CDR2 YFSETQ. The CDR3 region is CASSLGGGGQETQYF. The CDR3, as DNA: TGCGCCAGCAGCTTGGGCGGGGGGGGCCAAGAGACCCAGTACTTC.

The chain carries TRBV7-2 and TRBJ2-1; 9 bases agree with TRBD1. The CDR3 extends over 14 amino acids. V lost 0 bases and J lost 6; bases outside the gene matches: 0. Germline V gene data show CDR1 as SGHTA and CDR2 as FQGNSA. The chain's CDR3 is CASSLAGQGNEQFF. The CDR3 coding sequence is TGTGCCAGCAGCTTAGCGGGACAGGGCAATGAGCAGTTCTTC.

The chain links TRBV9 to TRBJ1-3, with a possible D match to TRBD1 (5 bases). Deletions cut 3 bases from V and 0 bases from J, with 13 bases between. Looked up from germline, CDR1 is SGDLS and CDR2 is YYNGEE. The CDR3 loop spans 16 amino acids. The CDR3 here is CASSGQQANSGNTIYF. CDR3 DNA sequence: TGTGCCAGCAGCGGGCAACAGGCAAACTCTGGAAACACCATATATTTT.

CDR3 in DNA: TGTGCCAGCAGTGCGGGACAGCATCAGCCCCAGCATTTT. Translated, it gives CASSAGQHQPQHF. V gene TRBV2 combines with J gene TRBJ1-5, with 7 bases that match TRBD1. The V gene's germline CDR1 is SNHLY and CDR2 FYNNEI. The CDR3 has 13 residues. V shed 4 bases and J 5 bases; nucleotides not matched to a gene: 2.